This section outlines one T cell receptor (beta chain) sequence together with its context. This sample was included in a study of T cell changes during pregnancy in multiple sclerosis. Clones were sequenced by immunoSEQ multiplex PCR, and TCRdb holds only the in-frame ones, with some missing. The repertoire includes 67,000 or so clones, approximately 92% of them detected once, and under 3.5% sits in the top ten. This CDR3 is 16 amino acids long. Trimming cost V 0 bases and J 1 base, with 14 bases left between them. CDR1 is SGDLS and CDR2 is YYNGEE in the germline V gene. The material was CD8+ T cells from peripheral blood mononuclear cells, obtained in the third trimester of pregnancy. This sequence originates from a female donor in good health, enrolled as a control in a pregnancy study. The V and J genes are TRBV9 and TRBJ2-7; tentative D call: TRBD1 (6 bases). The CDR3 loop reads CASSVATTGPSYEQYF. The DNA of the CDR3 is TGTGCCAGCAGCGTAGCTACAACAGGGCCGTCCTACGAGCAGTACTTC.